This T cell receptor (beta chain) was recorded in a study of shared clonotypes between healthy human individuals (TCRdb year 2020). General notes on the study: The cohort comprised two women and a few men aged 18 to 49 years. For each donor, three plates each were used for CD4 naive and CD4 memory, two plates were used for CD8 naive, and one plate was used for CD8 memory. Different laboratories and diverse techniques were used to prepare libraries and sequence TCR repertoires, to increase sequencing depth and limit assay-specific biases. Each donor's leukapheresis produced roughly between roughly 0.85 and 10 billion PBMCs. To estimate repertoire size and how much clonotypes are shared between individuals, the study performed deep sequencing of blood TCR repertoires from 4 to 6 healthy adults. What the study reported, not specific to this receptor: Pairwise subsampling led to the expectation that sequencing depth would affect the degree of clonotype sharing among donors. Clonotypes shared by all four sorted-subset donors showed higher generation probabilities than non-shared clonotypes. Sharing across a few donors was observed for approximately 5% of naive CD4, about 4% of naive CD8, over 2% of memory CD4, and about 0.4% of memory CD8 clonotypes. Larger estimated clonotype richness was generally found for naive subsets than for memory subsets. Sampling was restricted to blood, and TCR repertoires in tissues likely differ from the TCR repertoires found in blood. Because the study included a small number of donors, the genetic and exposure-history diversity represented was limited. Even with the large sequencing depth, rarefaction of the sorted-subset datasets indicated that sequencing was incomplete.

For this clone: No cognate antigen has been identified for it. Base qualities are not provided; no much larger clone lies one nucleotide away.

TCR CDR3 regions were amplified from genomic DNA by multiplex PCR using the deep immunoSEQ assay. Extracted genomic DNA from each cell subset was distributed evenly across all wells of several immunoSEQ 96-well plates, and each plate was treated as a replicate. For sorted subsets, approximately 200 ng of genomic DNA, equivalent to some 30,000 T cell genomes, went into each replicate PCR. The purified libraries were quantified using a Qubit 3.0 fluorometer, sized with a Bioanalyzer 2100, and then quantified again using the KAPA Library Quantification kit. Each immunoSEQ 96-well plate was sequenced on its own single-read 150-cycle Illumina NextSeq 550 flow cell. The authors' analysis ran thus. Because the immunoSEQ output included only junctional sequences and no quality scores, the filtering could not be the same as the filtering used for full-length reads. Sequences were annotated with PyIR, a Python wrapper for IgBLAST v1.9, and V/J genes and CDR3 were assigned using IMGT germline references. Reads with weak V/J assignments (E-value above 1e-6), missing CDR3, stop codons, out-of-frame junctions, or ambiguous translated residues were removed. V3J clonotypes were defined as sequences sharing an identical inferred V gene, J gene, and CDR3 amino acid sequence. Percentage overlap between repertoires was calculated by dividing the number of shared unique clonotypes by the size of the smaller repertoire. Richness of each repertoire was evaluated using RTK rarefaction, the Chao1 estimator, and Recon v2.1 estimates of unobserved clonotypes. Generation probabilities were computed with OLGA for all TCRbeta clonotypes obtained by the gDNA method from a few donors. Here the immuneACCESS table is served through TCRdb, limited to in-frame sequences with V and J called. Missing clones are a known gap in these copies; in checked studies unresolved V genes cover under half, and the rest lacks a known reason. The DNA gave D and trimming, while V, J and clone size come from that table. A total of approximately 2.1 million clones appear in this sample, approximately 93% of them only once. Of the sample, approximately 0.4% falls within the top ten clones.

Healthy HIV-negative adults with no recently reported acute infections or vaccinations were included as donors. All donors were Caucasian adults living in Nashville, Tennessee, USA. CD4+ T cells were enriched through magnetic negative selection, after which naive cells were positively selected on CD45RA and the remaining negative fraction served as the memory subset. After blood collection by leukapheresis, PBMCs were isolated using Ficoll-Histopaque density gradient centrifugation and then cryopreserved in the vapor phase of liquid nitrogen. Analytical flow cytometry was used to check the purity and quantity of every magnetically sorted T cell population. Each sorted fraction had its genomic DNA isolated and then quantified by UV absorbance on a Nanodrop 2000c. The specimen sequenced was naive CD4+ T cells from PBMCs. According to the study, the label for this sample's cell subset or site signals: CD45RA+ positively selected. This TCR derives from a man aged 18 to 35 in good health. Some clones in this sample may be carry-over from other donors' samples.

The DNA reads TGCGCCAGCAGCCATGGGCCAGGAACTAATGAAAAACTGTTTTTT. Translated, it reads CASSHGPGTNEKLFF. The rearranged segments are TRBV4-3 and TRBJ1-4; too little of a D gene remains to name it. The junction shows trimming of 3 bases on V and 1 base on J, plus 9 bases between the germline ends. CDR1 is given as LGHNA and CDR2 as YSLEER, both from the germline V gene. The CDR3 runs 15 amino acids, cysteine and phenylalanine included. The retained sequence is limited to the CDR3, 45 bases, with the frame set at the first base.